This entry lists 14 T cell receptor beta chains sequenced from one sample in a study of yellow fever vaccine responses in identical twins. MiXCR was run by TCRdb on the RT-PCR reads, yielding one entry per CDR3 protein. The table lists around 13,000 distinct CDR3 sequences, roughly 83% of them singletons. The sequencing used T cells from blood (PBMCs), unsorted or a sorted subset (not recorded which), collected before or after yellow fever vaccination (not recorded which). Every receptor here comes from a woman younger than 35 who received the yellow fever vaccine.

V usage is TRBV7-6 and J usage is TRBJ2-1; D is ambiguous. This CDR3 is 16 amino acids long. Looked up from germline, CDR1 is SGHVS and CDR2 is FNYEAQ. Trimming took off 7 bases at V and 0 bases at J, with 16 bases between the two ends. The CDR3 DNA reads as TGTGCCAGCACCGCTAACCCCATAGGCTCCTACAATGAGCAGTTCTTC. Protein product: CASTANPIGSYNEQFF.

There are a few counts of this clonotype. The V call is TRBV29-1, the J call TRBJ1-2; TRBD1 is a possible D gene (6 bases). The ends were cut back, 3 bases at V and 4 bases at J, with 15 bases in the middle. Germline CDR1 SQVTM, CDR2 ANQGSEA. This CDR3 comprises 14 residues. The CDR3 sequence: CSVESGALLYGYTF. The CDR3, as DNA: TGCAGCGTTGAGTCAGGGGCCTTGCTCTATGGCTACACCTTC. The variable domain in full, completed from reference TRBV29-1 and TRBJ1-2, reads SAVISQKPSRDICQRGTSLTIQCQVDSQVTMMFWYRQQPGQSLTLIATANQGSEATYESGFVIDKFPISRPNLTFSTLTVSNMSPEDSSIYLCSVESGALLYGYTFGSGTRLTVV.

This chain uses TRBV11-2 with TRBJ2-1, with D possibly TRBD2 on 6 matching bases. Germline V CDR1 and CDR2: SGHAT, FQNNGV. This CDR3 spans 15 amino acids. V dropped 4 bases and J dropped 8 bases, with 18 bases sitting between them. For the CDR3, the DNA is TGTGCCAGCAGCTCCGGGACTCTTCAGGTGCATGAGCAGTTCTTC. Encoded protein: CASSSGTLQVHEQFF.

The genes are TRBV20-1 and TRBJ1-1; D ambiguous. The V gene's germline CDR1 is DFQATT and CDR2 SNEGSKA (reference sequence). V was trimmed by 3 bases and J by 0 bases, leaving 11 bases between them. This CDR3 contains 14 residues. The CDR3 nucleotides read TGCAGTGCTAGCGAAGGAACGGTGAACACTGAAGCTTTCTTT. Its protein is CSASEGTVNTEAFF.

The V call is TRBV12-3 or TRBV12-4, the J call TRBJ2-1; TRBD2 might be the D (6 bases). The CDR3 totals 13 residues. The ends were cut back, 5 bases at V and 7 bases at J, with 12 bases in the middle. The CDR3 DNA follows: TGTGCCAGCAGTATCGCAGGGACTAATGAGCAGTTCTTC. It codes for CASSIAGTNEQFF.

The rearrangement joins TRBV3-1 to TRBJ1-2; D unclear. From germline, CDR1 is LGHDT and CDR2 YNNKEL (reference sequence). The CDR3 is 14 residues long. V shed 4 bases and J shed 4 bases, with 13 bases lying between them. Here the CDR3 DNA reads TGTGCCAGCAGCCCCGGGCTGGGGATCTATGGCTACACCTTC. It codes for CASSPGLGIYGYTF.

The chain uses TRBV9 and TRBJ2-3; possibly TRBD1 or TRBD2 for D (5 bases each). Germline V CDR1 and CDR2: SGDLS, YYNGEE. V was clipped by 6 bases and J by 0 bases, with 14 bases between them. CDR3 length: 15 residues. The chain's CDR3 is CASTPIGASTDTQYF. The DNA of the CDR3 is TGTGCCAGCACCCCAATCGGGGCTAGCACAGATACGCAGTATTTT.

The chain joins TRBV12-3 or TRBV12-4 to TRBJ2-1, with TRBD2 matching 12 bases. The CDR3 extends over 18 amino acids. With 5 bases clipped from V and 1 base from J, the junction kept 9 bases outside the gene matches. CDR3 residues: CASSPDLAGGPSYNEQFF. As DNA, the CDR3 is TGTGCCAGCAGTCCGGATCTAGCGGGAGGGCCTTCCTACAATGAGCAGTTCTTC.

This clonotype came up once. This chain connects TRBV13 to TRBJ1-2; D uncertain. With 7 bases removed from V and 0 bases from J, the gap between germline ends came to 12 bases. Germline CDR1 PRHDT, CDR2 FYEKMQ (reference sequence). The CDR3 sequence is 14 residues long. This chain's CDR3 is CASTLGTANYGYTF. The CDR3 DNA follows: TGTGCCAGCACCCTGGGAACAGCTAACTATGGCTACACCTTC.

The J gene is TRBJ1-5, the V gene TRBV2; D is ambiguous. The CDR3 extends over 13 amino acids. Between the trimmed V and J ends, which lost 3 bases and 6 bases, there was a span of 9 bases. Germline V CDR1 and CDR2: SNHLY, FYNNEI. Here the CDR3 DNA reads TGTGCCAGCAGTGACCAACCAGGTCAGCCCCAGCATTTT. It codes for CASSDQPGQPQHF. The entire variable domain, with the rest obtained from reference TRBV2 and TRBJ1-5, is as follows: EPEVTQTPSHQVTQMGQEVILRCVPISNHLYFYWYRQILGQKVEFLVSFYNNEISEKSEIFDDQFSVERPDGSNFTLKIRSTKLEDSAMYFCASSDQPGQPQHFGDGTRLSIL.

Worth noting for this clonotype: An end of the junction differs from the germline gene, which may be a read error. The V call is TRBV2, the J call TRBJ1-3; D possibly corresponds to TRBD1 (6 bases). Germline V gene data show CDR1 as SNHLY and CDR2 as FYNNEI. CDR3 length: 14 residues. The CDR3 reads CASRGQLSGNTIYF. DNA for the CDR3: TGTGCTAGCAGGGGCCAGCTCTCTGGAAACACCATATATTTT.

The chain has TRBV20-1 and TRBJ2-1; 7 positions agree with TRBD2. Germline CDR1 reads DFQATT; CDR2 reads SNEGSKA (reference sequence). The CDR3 length is 16 residues. V lost 3 bases to trimming and J lost 4 bases; unmatched junction nucleotides: 12. The CDR3 region is CSARAISSGGYNEQFF. Written as DNA, the CDR3 is TGCAGTGCTAGGGCCATTTCTAGCGGAGGGTACAATGAGCAGTTCTTC.

The gene calls are TRBV3-1 and TRBJ1-5, with D unresolved. Germline CDR1 is LGHDT and CDR2 is YNNKEL (reference sequence). The CDR3 runs 14 residues. The V gene lost 5 bases and the J gene lost 4 bases, with 12 bases spanning the gap. The CDR3 DNA is TGTGCCAGCAGCAGAGGACCGTCGAATCAGCCCCAGCATTTT. This sequence encodes CASSRGPSNQPQHF.

Here the CDR3 reads CASSLAPRETQYF. For the CDR3, the DNA is TGTGCCAGCAGCTTGGCCCCTAGGGAGACCCAGTACTTC. The genes are TRBV5-4 and TRBJ2-5; D is unclear. CDR3 length: 13 amino acids. V was shortened by 0 bases and J by 5 bases, with 8 bases between the two germline ends. Germline CDR1 is SGHNT and CDR2 is YYREEE (reference sequence).